Below are 20 T cell receptor beta chains sequenced from a single sample in a study of identical twins. TCRdb re-called the 5' RACE reads with MiXCR, one entry per CDR3 protein. There are approximately 700,000 distinct CDR3 sequences in the sample; 15% to 20% occur only once, and over 10% lies in the top ten. In addition, the sample was reused for a study of T cells expressing NK-cell markers.

Sample: PBMCs. The receptor source for this set is a woman between 18 and 30 years old in good health.

This clonotype was counted between two and nine times. The chain couples TRBV2 to TRBJ2-1; the D gene could be TRBD1 or TRBD2 (5 bases each). The CDR3 sequence is 14 residues long. V shed 3 bases and J shed 9 bases, with 15 bases lying between them. The germline V gene has CDR1 SNHLY and CDR2 FYNNEI. For the CDR3, the DNA is TGTGCCAGCAGTGATGTCTTCCCAGGGACTGAGCAGTTCTTC. Translation gives CASSDVFPGTEQFF.

The CDR3 DNA reads as TGTGCCAGCAGTTACAGGGAAGACAGGGATGAGCAGTTCTTC. This sequence encodes CASSYREDRDEQFF. The rearrangement uses TRBV6-5 and TRBJ2-1, with TRBD1 identical over 7 bases. Germline values: CDR1 MNHEY, CDR2 SVGAGI. This CDR3 region has 14 residues. V was pared by 2 bases and J by 8 bases, with 6 bases of the junction left unmatched.

This clonotype was detected only a few times. The V call is TRBV10-3, the J call TRBJ1-2; D ambiguous. Trimming pared 2 bases from V and 7 bases from J, leaving 5 bases between. Germline loops: CDR1 ENHRY, CDR2 SYGVKD. The CDR3 covers 11 residues. CDR3 sequence: CAISEAGGYTF. The CDR3 DNA follows: TGTGCCATCAGTGAGGCGGGTGGCTACACCTTC.

V usage is TRBV6-2 or TRBV6-3 and J usage is TRBJ1-1; 7 nucleotides line up with TRBD1. CDR1 is MNHEY and CDR2 is SVGEGT in the germline V gene. This CDR3 contains 14 residues. V lost 6 bases to trimming and J lost 4 bases; unmatched junction nucleotides: 8. DNA of the CDR3: TGTGCCAGCAGGCCAGGGGGGAAGGGCACTGAAGCTTTCTTT. Translating gives CASRPGGKGTEAFF.

This clonotype was counted only a few times. The chain links TRBV12-3 or TRBV12-4 to TRBJ2-3; D tentatively reads TRBD1 or TRBD2 (7 bases each). This CDR3 has 15 amino acids. V was trimmed by 6 bases and J by 5 bases, leaving 18 bases between them. The CDR3 sequence is CASSPGGAVKDTQYF. CDR3 nucleotide sequence: TGTGCCAGCAGCCCAGGGGGGGCCGTTAAAGATACGCAGTATTTT.

This clonotype was observed a handful of times. The chain uses TRBV20-1 and TRBJ1-4; 10 bases map to TRBD1. The trim removed 5 bases at V and 0 bases at J, leaving 3 bases unmatched. The CDR3 consists of 15 residues. Germline CDR1 and CDR2: DFQATT and SNEGSKA (reference sequence). CDR3 DNA sequence: TGCAGTGCTGGGGGGACAGGGGCAACTAATGAAAAACTGTTTTTT. Amino acid sequence: CSAGGTGATNEKLFF.

This clonotype was seen a few times. V and J are TRBV6-2 or TRBV6-3 and TRBJ2-1; 7 nucleotides align to TRBD2. The CDR3 extends over 14 amino acids. The trim removed 6 bases at V and 5 bases at J, leaving 7 bases unmatched. Germline V CDR1 and CDR2: MNHEY, SVGEGT. The CDR3 DNA reads as TGTGCCAGCAGGGGAGGGCTAGCGCACAATGAGCAGTTCTTC. This sequence encodes CASRGGLAHNEQFF.

The rearrangement uses TRBV7-2 and TRBJ1-5, with no clear D. The CDR3 is made up of 15 amino acids. The ends were cut back, 2 bases at V and 0 bases at J, with 8 bases in the middle. Germline V CDR1 and CDR2: SGHTA, FQGNSA. The CDR3 DNA is TGTGCCAGCAGCTTAAAGGTCTCTAGCAATCAGCCCCAGCATTTT. This encodes CASSLKVSSNQPQHF.

In its sample, this clonotype was seen a few times. The chain has TRBV7-2 and TRBJ2-2; D unclear. With 1 base removed from V and 9 bases from J, the gap between germline ends came to 15 bases. Germline CDR1 SGHTA, CDR2 FQGNSA. This CDR3 contains 15 residues. The CDR3 sequence: CASSLEGRGTRELFF. CDR3 nucleotide sequence: TGTGCCAGCAGCTTAGAAGGTCGTGGTACTCGGGAGCTGTTTTTT.

This clonotype occurred a few times. This chain joins TRBV5-8 and TRBJ1-2; TRBD1 might be the D (5 bases). The CDR3 covers 16 residues. V was clipped by 4 bases and J by 2 bases, with 18 bases between them. Germline loops: CDR1 SGHTS, CDR2 YDEGEE. In DNA form, the CDR3 reads TGTGCCAGCAGCCCTTGGGGCGCAGGGCCCAACTATGGCTACACCTTC. It specifies CASSPWGAGPNYGYTF.

DNA for the CDR3: TGTGCCAGCAGTTTACGACAGGGGCCGGGTCAGCCCCAGCATTTT. This encodes CASSLRQGPGQPQHF. V gene TRBV6-5 combines with J gene TRBJ1-5; TRBD1 matches at 8 bases. Germline-derived CDR1 and CDR2 are MNHEY and SVGAGI. The CDR3 sequence is 15 residues long. After removal of 4 bases from V and 6 bases from J, the junction contained 8 bases not matched to a gene.

The chain carries TRBV7-2 and TRBJ2-6; D not resolved. This CDR3 is 16 amino acids long. CDR1 SGHTA and CDR2 FQGNSA come from the germline V gene. Trimming cost V 1 base and J 0 bases, with 7 bases left between them. In nucleotides, the CDR3 is TGTACCAGCAGCTTAGTAGCAATCTCTGGGGCCAACGTCCTGACTTTC. Its translation is CTSSLVAISGANVLTF.

The sample holds a few counts of this clonotype. The chain joins TRBV2 to TRBJ1-5; 7 bases line up with TRBD1. The germline CDR1 and CDR2 sequences are SNHLY and FYNNEI. This CDR3 has 14 residues. V lost 5 bases to trimming and J lost 7 bases; unmatched junction nucleotides: 8. CDR3 in DNA: TGTGCCAGCAGTAACCGACAGGGTGGGCAGCCCCAGCATTTT. Residues: CASSNRQGGQPQHF.

The CDR3: CASSPSAEAGTGELFF. Here the CDR3 DNA reads TGTGCCAGCAGCCCGTCGGCGGAGGCGGGCACCGGGGAGCTGTTTTTT. The chain recombines TRBV7-8 with TRBJ2-2; D is perhaps TRBD2 (5 bases). From germline, CDR1 is SGHVS and CDR2 FQNEAQ. The CDR3 extends over 16 amino acids. The V and J ends lost 5 bases and 4 bases respectively, with 17 bases between them. The variable domain in full, completed from reference TRBV7-8 and TRBJ2-2, reads GAGVSQSPRYKVAKRGQDVALRCDPISGHVSLFWYQQALGQGPEFLTYFQNEAQLDKSGLPSDRFFAERPEGSVSTLKIQRTQQEDSAVYLCASSPSAEAGTGELFFGEGSRLTVL.

This clonotype came up a few times. CDR3 in DNA: TGTGCCAGCAGCTCTCTAGCGGGAATTTTTAATGAGCAGTTCTTC. This sequence encodes CASSSLAGIFNEQFF. The J gene is TRBJ2-1, the V gene TRBV7-2; 9 nucleotides align to TRBD2. The CDR3 loop spans 15 amino acids. V lost 4 bases, J lost 7 bases, and 8 bases stayed unmatched. The germline V gene encodes CDR1 SGHTA and CDR2 FQGNSA.

The genes are TRBV30 and TRBJ2-3; weak D call: TRBD1 (6 bases). The CDR3 extends over 12 amino acids. V lost 7 bases and J 1 base, leaving 9 bases between the germline ends. Germline V CDR1 and CDR2: GTSNPN, SVGIG (reference sequence). CDR3 loop: CASGDGTDTQYF. The CDR3 coding sequence is TGTGCCTCAGGGGACGGCACAGATACGCAGTATTTT.

The chain joins TRBV7-2 to TRBJ2-1, with 7 bases lining up with TRBD2. Per the germline V gene, CDR1 is SGHTA and CDR2 is FQGNSA. With 6 bases clipped from V and 0 bases from J, the junction kept 5 bases outside the gene matches. This CDR3 comprises 15 residues. This CDR3 is CASRSAGVSYNEQFF. The CDR3, as DNA: TGTGCCAGCAGGTCGGCGGGAGTCTCCTACAATGAGCAGTTCTTC.

The chain is built from TRBV5-1 and TRBJ2-1, with TRBD2 matching 14 bases. The V gene end was trimmed by 5 bases and the J gene end by 1 base; junction bases not matched to a gene: 8. This CDR3 region has 18 residues. CDR1 SGHRS and CDR2 YFSETQ come from the germline V gene. CDR3: CASSLTSGRVLSYNEQFF. The CDR3 DNA sequence: TGCGCCAGCAGTTTGACTAGCGGGAGGGTCCTGTCCTACAATGAGCAGTTCTTC.

This clonotype was seen a single time. J is TRBJ2-1 and V is TRBV6-2 or TRBV6-3; a possible D gene is TRBD2 (5 bases). V dropped 6 bases and J dropped 5 bases, with 20 bases sitting between them. This CDR3 is 16 amino acids long. Germline V lookup: CDR1 MNHEY, CDR2 SVGEGT. The CDR3 sequence is CASSRIPEVAHNEQFF. The DNA for the CDR3 is TGTGCCAGCAGCCGAATCCCCGAGGTAGCGCACAATGAGCAGTTCTTC.

This clonotype was recorded many times. The chain employs TRBV24-1 and TRBJ2-1; D not certain. Trimming pared 3 bases from V and 3 bases from J, leaving 8 bases between. Germline V gene data show CDR1 as KGHDR and CDR2 as SFDVKD. The CDR3 is 14 amino acids. The CDR3, as DNA: TGTGCCACCAGTGATCGTCGGCGCTACAATGAGCAGTTCTTC. It specifies CATSDRRRYNEQFF.